The 18 T cell receptor beta chains below were found in one sample sequenced in a study of cytomegalovirus exposure and HLA in healthy donors. PCR was performed using 60 Vbeta and 13 Jbeta primers. Assay: immunoSEQ multiplex PCR; the TCRdb copy retains only in-frame clones and omits some. The repertoire has around 80,000 clones, 74% of them found once; the top ten carry about 9.1%. The material sequenced was PBMCs. These receptors were obtained from a man aged 35 to 55 in good health and CMV-seropositive.

The chain couples TRBV5-6 to TRBJ2-2, with 7 positions matching TRBD1. The CDR3 is 17 residues long. Unmatched junction bases numbered 7, after V lost 0 bases and J lost 2 bases. Germline V gene lookup returns CDR1 SGHDT and CDR2 YYEEEE. The DNA for the CDR3 is TGTGCCAGCAGCTTGGACGGCGCAGGGGGAAACACCGGGGAGCTGTTTTTT. Translating it yields CASSLDGAGGNTGELFF.

This clone has more than one count but fewer than ten. The genes are TRBV15 and TRBJ2-7, with 10 bases lining up with TRBD1. The CDR3 is 15 amino acids. CDR1 LNHNV and CDR2 YYDKDF come from the germline V gene (reference sequence). V was pared by 2 bases and J by 3 bases, with 4 bases of the junction left unmatched. CDR3 in amino acids: CATSRLGDRGYEQYF. CDR3 bases: TGTGCCACCAGCAGACTCGGGGACAGGGGCTACGAGCAGTACTTC.

V and J are TRBV7-2 and TRBJ2-1, with D maybe TRBD2 (5 bases). The length of the CDR3 is 15 residues. The germline V and J ends were trimmed by 5 bases and 2 bases, with 13 bases remaining between them. Germline CDR1 reads SGHTA; CDR2 reads FQGNSA. The CDR3 reads CASSGKEVTYNEQFF. CDR3 coding DNA: TGTGCCAGCAGCGGGAAGGAGGTGACCTACAATGAGCAGTTCTTC.

The chain uses TRBV2 and TRBJ2-5, with 9 positions matching TRBD2. The ends lost 5 bases at V and 6 bases at J; junction bases unmatched: 10. The CDR3 loop spans 15 amino acids. Looked up from germline, CDR1 is SNHLY and CDR2 is FYNNEI. CDR3 nucleotides: TGTGCCAGCAGTCTGTCCGCGGGAGGGCCGCAGACCCAGTACTTC. The encoded protein is CASSLSAGGPQTQYF.

The V gene is TRBV5-1, the J gene TRBJ1-1; a possible D gene is TRBD1 (5 bases). CDR1 SGHRS and CDR2 YFSETQ come from the germline V gene. V shed 2 bases and J shed 10 bases, with 9 bases lying between them. The CDR3 sequence is 11 residues long. The DNA for the CDR3 is TGCGCCAGCAGCTTAGCTGGGGCAGCTTTCTTT. Translated, it gives CASSLAGAAFF. Full variable domain (missing parts from reference TRBV5-1 and TRBJ1-1): KAGVTQTPRYLIKTRGQQVTLSCSPISGHRSVSWYQQTPGQGLQFLFEYFSETQRNKGNFPGRFSGRQFSNSRSEMNVSTLELGDSALYLCASSLAGAAFFGQGTRLTVV.

V and J are TRBV5-4 and TRBJ1-4, with 8 positions matching TRBD1. The ends lost 0 bases at V and 8 bases at J; junction bases unmatched: 6. This CDR3 has 15 residues. The germline V gene encodes CDR1 SGHNT and CDR2 YYREEE (reference sequence). In nucleotides, the CDR3 is TGTGCCAGCAGCTTGGATCAGGGGGCGGGGGAAAAACTGTTTTTT. Translated: CASSLDQGAGEKLFF.

This clone has just a few counts. Here the CDR3 reads CAISTGAGETQYF. Written as DNA, the CDR3 is TGTGCCATCAGTACAGGGGCGGGAGAGACCCAGTACTTC. The chain couples TRBV10-3 to TRBJ2-5, with 7 bases identical to TRBD1. This CDR3 is 13 amino acids long. The trim removed 5 bases at V and 4 bases at J, leaving 4 bases unmatched. Looked up from germline, CDR1 is ENHRY and CDR2 is SYGVKD.

The chain employs TRBV28 and TRBJ1-2, with D tentatively TRBD1 (6 bases). V lost 5 bases to trimming and J lost 4 bases, with 17 bases between them. Germline V lookup: CDR1 MDHEN, CDR2 SYDVKM. This CDR3 has 15 residues. In DNA, the CDR3 is TGTGCCAGCAGTCCCGGGGGGGGCCGGGGCTATGGCTACACCTTC. It specifies CASSPGGGRGYGYTF.

This chain uses TRBV12-1 with TRBJ2-7; the table assigns TRBD2, which was not confirmed against the DNA. TRBV12-1 is reported as a pseudogene. This CDR3 spans 16 amino acids. In DNA, the CDR3 is TGTGCCAGCAGCTTTGAGAGCGGGAGGCTCTCCTACGAGCAGTACTTC. Its translation is CASSFESGRLSYEQYF.

This clone was counted once. The genes are TRBV30 and TRBJ2-5; TRBD2 agrees at 13 bases. This CDR3 contains 16 residues. The germline V gene has CDR1 GTSNPN and CDR2 SVGIG (reference sequence). The ends lost 1 base at V and 5 bases at J; junction bases unmatched: 7. This CDR3 reads CAWSGRLAGGRETQYF. The CDR3 DNA follows: TGTGCCTGGAGTGGCCGACTAGCGGGGGGCCGGGAGACCCAGTACTTC.

V usage is TRBV11-2 and J usage is TRBJ2-2; 10 bases align to TRBD2. V lost 4 bases to trimming and J lost 5 bases; unmatched junction nucleotides: 1. Germline loops: CDR1 SGHAT, CDR2 FQNNGV. This CDR3 contains 14 residues. The CDR3 sequence: CASSSSGSTGELFF. The DNA for the CDR3 is TGTGCCAGCAGCTCTAGCGGGAGTACCGGGGAGCTGTTTTTT.

The rearrangement uses TRBV27 and TRBJ2-5; D is unclear. The germline gives CDR1 MNHEY, CDR2 SMNVEV (reference sequence). The CDR3 totals 14 residues. V was trimmed by 3 bases and J by 4 bases, leaving 12 bases between them. In DNA form, the CDR3 reads TGTGCCAGCAGTTTCGTTGCAGCGAGAGAGACCCAGTACTTC. Translating it yields CASSFVAARETQYF.

This clone has more than one count but fewer than ten. The CDR3 loop is CASTYNIQGYDTGELFF. CDR3 DNA sequence: TGTGCCAGCACCTACAATATACAGGGGTACGACACCGGGGAGCTGTTTTTT. The chain recombines TRBV7-9 with TRBJ2-2, with 7 positions matching TRBD1. The germline V gene encodes CDR1 SEHNR and CDR2 FQNEAQ (reference sequence). Germline trimming cut 7 bases from V and 3 bases from J; bases unmatched to any gene: 14. This CDR3 region has 17 residues.

The chain is built from TRBV2 and TRBJ2-3; 8 bases fit TRBD2. The germline CDR1 and CDR2 sequences are SNHLY and FYNNEI. The CDR3 is 15 residues long. V lost 2 bases, J lost 3 bases, and 4 bases stayed unmatched. DNA of the CDR3: TGTGCCAGCAGTGAATATGGCGGGAGGACAGATACGCAGTATTTT. This gives the protein CASSEYGGRTDTQYF.

This chain connects TRBV9 to TRBJ2-2; 9 bases agree with TRBD1. Germline-derived CDR1 and CDR2 are SGDLS and YYNGEE. This CDR3 comprises 14 residues. V lost 3 bases, J lost 7 bases, and 4 bases stayed unmatched. In DNA, the CDR3 is TGTGCCAGCAGCGCTAAGACAGGGGGCGGGGAGCTGTTTTTT. Amino acid sequence: CASSAKTGGGELFF.

The genes are TRBV7-8 and TRBJ1-1; 8 nucleotides agree with TRBD1. The junction had 7 bases not matched to a gene; V was cut back by 5 bases and J by 5 bases. The CDR3 totals 14 residues. Germline lookup yields CDR1 SGHVS and CDR2 FQNEAQ. CDR3 in DNA: TGTGCCAGCAGCCACAGGGGGGTCGGAACTGAAGCTTTCTTT. Protein: CASSHRGVGTEAFF. The variable domain in full, with the rest retrieved from reference TRBV7-8 and TRBJ1-1, is GAGVSQSPRYKVAKRGQDVALRCDPISGHVSLFWYQQALGQGPEFLTYFQNEAQLDKSGLPSDRFFAERPEGSVSTLKIQRTQQEDSAVYLCASSHRGVGTEAFFGQGTRLTVV.

The chain employs TRBV29-1 and TRBJ1-5; D gene ambiguous. The CDR3 consists of 13 residues. V dropped 4 bases and J dropped 4 bases, with 11 bases sitting between them. Germline CDR1 reads SQVTM; CDR2 reads ANQGSEA. CDR3 protein: CSVAGNKNQPQHF. In DNA, the CDR3 is TGCAGCGTTGCCGGGAATAAGAATCAGCCCCAGCATTTT.

The genes are TRBV27 and TRBJ2-5; 10 bases align to TRBD1. Per germline, CDR1 MNHEY and CDR2 SMNVEV (reference sequence). V was clipped by 3 bases and J by 5 bases; unmatched bases: 0. The CDR3 covers 13 residues. The CDR3 sequence: CASSLDRGETQYF. As DNA, the CDR3 is TGTGCCAGCAGTTTGGACAGGGGGGAGACCCAGTACTTC.